The 14 T cell receptor beta chains below were found in one sample sequenced in a study of human T cells and chemical hapten exposure. Sample time point: patch test 2, 6 weeks after DPC sensitization. Specified treatment: therapeutic diphenylcyclopropenone sensitization with weekly scalp DPC. Via MiXCR, TCRdb re-called the RACE reads, giving one row per CDR3 protein. Of 35,000 to 45,000 distinct CDR3 sequences listed, 8.9% are singletons. Sequences were derived from whole blood, sampled in connection with sensitization to the hapten diphenylcyclopropenone (DPC). All receptors derive from a woman in her thirties or forties with alopecia areata. Some clones in this sample may be carry-over from other donors' samples.

This clonotype was seen many times. The chain uses TRBV2 and TRBJ1-5; D gene uncertain. Trimming cost V 3 bases and J 0 bases, with 6 bases left between them. Germline loops: CDR1 SNHLY, CDR2 FYNNEI. This CDR3 has 14 residues. The DNA for the CDR3 is TGTGCCAGCAGTGAGCACGGTAGCAATCAGCCCCAGCATTTT. Translated, it gives CASSEHGSNQPQHF.

This clonotype appeared many times. The chain recombines TRBV14 with TRBJ1-6; the match to TRBD1 covers 8 bases. This CDR3 has 15 residues. With 4 bases clipped from V and 10 bases from J, the junction kept 9 bases outside the gene matches. CDR1 is SGHDN, CDR2 FVKESK, per germline. The CDR3 loop reads CASSRGQGRNSPLHF. The CDR3, as DNA: TGTGCCAGCAGCCGCGGACAGGGCCGGAACTCACCCCTCCACTTT.

As for this clonotype: At one end the junction does not follow the germline gene, possibly because of a read error. The chain has TRBV12-3 or TRBV12-4 and TRBJ1-5, with D uncertain. The CDR3 has 13 residues. CDR3 amino acids: CASDINSNRPQHF. Here the CDR3 DNA reads TGTGCCAGCGACATCAATAGCAATCGGCCCCAGCATTTT.

V gene TRBV4-1 combines with J gene TRBJ1-4; D unclear. The CDR3 has 13 amino acids. V lost 1 base to trimming and J lost 8 bases, with 8 bases between them. Germline V gene lookup returns CDR1 MGHRA and CDR2 YSYEKL. DNA of the CDR3: TGCGCCAGCAGCCAAGCACCGTTAGAAAAACTGTTTTTT. It encodes CASSQAPLEKLFF.

This clonotype was counted only a few times. The V gene is TRBV5-1, the J gene TRBJ2-3; weak D call: TRBD1 (5 bases). The CDR3 covers 15 residues. CDR1 is SGHRS, CDR2 YFSETQ, per germline. V lost 0 bases, J lost 1 base, and 9 bases lay in between. In nucleotides, the CDR3 is TGCGCCAGCAGCTTGGGCAGGGTCGGCACAGATACGCAGTATTTT. This sequence encodes CASSLGRVGTDTQYF.

The sample holds one count of this clonotype. This may be a read error, as it is one base from a much larger clone. J is TRBJ2-7 and V is TRBV7-6; maybe TRBD2 (5 bases). This CDR3 region has 16 residues. Germline lookup yields CDR1 SGHVS and CDR2 FNYEAQ. The CDR3 here is CASSSGPSLYSCEQYF. The CDR3 region has the DNA TGTGCCAGCAGCTCCGGACCTAGCCTTTACTCCTGCGAGCAGTACTTC.

This clonotype was found many times. The V gene is TRBV29-1, the J gene TRBJ2-5; the match to TRBD1 covers 9 bases. The germline CDR1 and CDR2 sequences are SQVTM and ANQGSEA. This CDR3 comprises 13 residues. V was pared by 4 bases and J by 5 bases, with 5 bases of the junction left unmatched. CDR3 residues: CSVVGQGSETQYF. The CDR3 coding sequence is TGCAGCGTTGTGGGACAGGGCTCGGAGACCCAGTACTTC.

This clonotype was seen many times. The V and J genes are TRBV7-6 and TRBJ2-7; no firm D call. V shed 5 bases and J shed 0 bases, with 11 bases lying between them. CDR1 is SGHVS and CDR2 is FNYEAQ in the germline V gene. This CDR3 is built from 14 residues. CDR3 sequence: CASSPNRNSYEQYF. CDR3 DNA: TGTGCCAGCAGCCCCAATAGAAACTCCTACGAGCAGTACTTC.

There are many counts of this clonotype. The chain links TRBV2 to TRBJ1-2, with 8 bases matching TRBD1. Germline CDR1 reads SNHLY; CDR2 reads FYNNEI. The CDR3 runs 14 residues. Unmatched junction bases numbered 6, after V lost 1 base and J lost 8 bases. This CDR3 reads CASSEVAGGAGYTF. As DNA, the CDR3 is TGTGCCAGCAGTGAAGTGGCAGGGGGCGCGGGCTACACCTTC.

This clonotype was picked up many times. CDR3 sequence reads: CASKSPRGWPEAFF. The CDR3 DNA reads as TGTGCCAGCAAAAGCCCTCGGGGCTGGCCTGAAGCTTTCTTT. The chain employs TRBV11-2 and TRBJ1-1; D perhaps matches TRBD1 (5 bases). The CDR3 runs to 14 residues. Germline CDR1 SGHAT, CDR2 FQNNGV. V was clipped by 7 bases and J by 6 bases, with 18 bases between them.

This clonotype was counted at least ten times. This rearrangement joins TRBV9 to TRBJ2-1, with D tentatively TRBD1 (5 bases). Germline CDR1 is SGDLS and CDR2 is YYNGEE. There are 13 residues in the CDR3. Trimming took 5 bases from V and 5 from J, leaving 11 bases between them. The CDR3 spells CASSETGNNEQFF. The DNA of the CDR3 is TGTGCCAGCAGTGAAACAGGTAACAATGAGCAGTTCTTC.

This clonotype was seen at least ten times. V usage is TRBV28 and J usage is TRBJ2-7, with TRBD1 identical over 8 bases. The ends lost 5 bases at V and 3 bases at J; junction bases unmatched: 9. The CDR3 loop spans 15 amino acids. Per germline, CDR1 MDHEN and CDR2 SYDVKM. The DNA for the CDR3 is TGTGCCAGCAGTCGCTCCGGGACAGGCGGCTACGAGCAGTACTTC. Translating gives CASSRSGTGGYEQYF.

This clonotype was found many times. For the CDR3, the DNA is TGCAGTGCTAGAGATCCCCGGACAGACTACAATGAGCAGTTCTTC. Protein product: CSARDPRTDYNEQFF. J is TRBJ2-1 and V is TRBV20-1; weak D call: TRBD1 (6 bases). V gave up 0 bases and J gave up 3 bases, with 12 bases separating them. Germline V gene lookup returns CDR1 DFQATT and CDR2 SNEGSKA (reference sequence). CDR3 length: 15 residues.

This clonotype has ten or more counts. The J gene is TRBJ2-2, the V gene TRBV11-2; perhaps TRBD2 as D (5 bases). From germline, CDR1 is SGHAT and CDR2 FQNNGV. The V gene lost 7 bases and the J gene lost 0 bases, with 12 bases spanning the gap. CDR3 size: 15 residues. CDR3 nucleotide sequence: TGTGCCAGCAAGACTATGACATCGAACACCGGGGAGCTGTTTTTT. Translating it yields CASKTMTSNTGELFF.